The T cell receptor (beta chain) described here comes from a study of PD-L1 blockade in urothelial cancer (dated by TCRdb to the late 2010s). About the full investigation: All patients started therapy around 2014 and received atezolizumab 1,200 mg intravenously every 3 weeks. Durable clinical benefit was achieved by nine patients but not by the remaining 20. Blood samples were analyzed 3 weeks after the start of treatment (second dose) and 6 weeks after the start of treatment. A median of about 140,000 T cells and some 90,000 unique TCRs was obtained from blood samples, and a median clonality of 0.080 was observed. Pretreatment blood TCR-seq was available for around 29 patients, at least one posttreatment blood collection was obtained for 25 or so patients, and tumor TCR-seq was available for 25 or so patients. In the same patients, pretreatment tumors underwent whole exome sequencing and RNA sequencing in addition to TCR sequencing. About 90% of the roughly 29 patients were males with bladder-origin urothelial cancer, and about 60% of the roughly 29 reported a prior smoking history. An ECOG performance status of 0 or 1 was recorded for the patients, and 0 to 3 prior chemotherapy regimens had been received by the patients. Somatic, immune and clinical correlates of response to PD-L1 blockade with atezolizumab in urothelial cancer were the focus of an exploratory multi-omic analysis. Durable clinical benefit was defined as progression-free survival longer than 6 months, and TCR features were also tested against progression-free and overall survival. Pretreatment tumor samples, along with matched peripheral blood collected serially before and after atezolizumab treatment, underwent TCR sequencing. The full study reports these points: Patients with durable benefit showed greater expansion of tumor-associated TCR clones in peripheral blood 3 weeks after starting treatment (n ≈ 20, p = 0.022). Small sample size (n of about 30) and many exploratory analyses mean the results are intended to be hypothesis-generating. A pretreatment peripheral blood TCR clonality below the median was linked to improved progression-free and overall survival.

Synthetic TCR analog templates were spiked into each PCR so that absolute template abundance could be estimated from read counts. TCRbeta CDR3 regions were amplified from genomic DNA with bias-controlled V and J gene primers using the immunoSEQ assay. Sequencing of rearranged TCRbeta segments was done at approximately 20X coverage. In the original analysis: Clustering was used to correct sequencing errors, and CDR3s were annotated against IMGT to assign V, D and J genes. Only productive TCRbeta rearrangements were used in downstream analyses, excluding out-of-frame or stop-codon sequences. Clonality was computed as one minus Shannon entropy normalized by the log of the number of unique productive sequences. Fisher's exact test with Benjamini-Hochberg correction, at a threshold of adjusted p below 0.01, was used to find clones that differed between time points or between blood and tumor. TCRdb's version of the immuneACCESS table is confined to in-frame rearrangements and falls short of the full clone set. An unresolved V gene accounts for under half of the shortfall where checked; the remainder is of unknown origin. V and J calls and clone size are those listed in that table; D and trimming were worked out from the DNA. The table for this sample lists some 110,000 clones; around 93% of them were counted only once. The ten top clones hold approximately 3.8% of the sample.

In regard to this clone: Its antigen is unknown. Per-nucleotide qualities are absent, and no much larger clonotype sits a single base away.

What this sample's time point label stands for: peripheral blood 6 weeks after treatment start. The cohort comprised fewer than 35 patients with locally advanced or metastatic urothelial carcinoma treated at Memorial Sloan Kettering on a trial protocol. Peripheral blood mononuclear cells were collected pretreatment and during treatment, with between 1 and 8 total time points per patient. The Qiagen DNeasy Blood extraction kit was used to purify genomic DNA from total PBMCs and tumor samples. PBMCs were collected pretreatment and during treatment, and were isolated and stored as previously described. V trim: 2 bases; J trim: 1 base; unmatched bases: 3. The CDR3 runs 15 amino acids, cysteine and phenylalanine included. Just the 45-base CDR3 DNA is kept, in frame starting at base 1. In the germline V gene, CDR1 corresponds to SGHTA and CDR2 to FQGTGA.

The sequencing here drew on PBMCs, taken around atezolizumab (anti-PD-L1) treatment. This TCR came from a man in his 60s with urothelial cancer. The chain is encoded by TRBV7-3 joined to TRBJ2-7; 9 bases in the middle match TRBD1. CDR3 reads: CASSLGTGLSYEQYF. DNA sequence: TGTGCCAGCAGCTTAGGGACAGGGCTTTCCTACGAGCAGTACTTC.